These T cell receptor beta chains were read from a single sample in a study of T cell changes during pregnancy in multiple sclerosis. Some clones are missing from TCRdb's copy, which holds only in-frame ones; the method was immunoSEQ multiplex PCR. Counted here are fewer than 50,000 clones, 85% to 95% occurring once; the ten biggest clones make up approximately 0.39%. Sequenced here: CD4+ T cells from peripheral blood mononuclear cells, sampled in the second trimester of pregnancy. The receptors were sampled from a female donor in good health, enrolled as a control in a pregnancy study. The CDR3 runs from the conserved cysteine through the conserved F or W. The D gene is left open where the match is weak. A clone size is listed for some rows: how often the clone was seen (once, few, many), or a class if it is expanded.

j_call | d_call | clone_size | v_call | cdr3_nt | cdr3_aa
TRBJ1-1 | . | . | TRBV6-5 | TGTGCCAGCAGACCTCCCTGGGGGAGGAGGACTGAAGCTTTCTTT | CASRPPWGRRTEAFF
TRBJ2-3 | TRBD1 | . | TRBV11-3 | TGTGCCAGCAGCCCACAGGGGCTTGGGACGCAGTATTTT | CASSPQGLGTQYF
TRBJ2-3 | TRBD2 | . | TRBV4-2 | TGTGCCAGCAGCCAAGATTCGGGGGGTGGCACAGATACGCAGTATTTT | CASSQDSGGGTDTQYF
TRBJ2-3 | . | . | TRBV7-9 | TGTGCCAGCAGCCCGAGCCAGGGCCCCACAGATACGCAGTATTTT | CASSPSQGPTDTQYF
TRBJ1-1 | . | . | TRBV4-1 | TGCGCCAGCAGCCAAGATAGGAACCGGGGAAACACTGAAGCTTTCTTT | CASSQDRNRGNTEAFF
TRBJ1-6 | . | . | TRBV11-3 | TGTGCCAGCAGCTTAATCCCAGAGGCCTATAATTCACCCCTCCACTTT | CASSLIPEAYNSPLHF
TRBJ1-2 | TRBD1 | . | TRBV2 | TGTGCCAGCAGTGAATCTGACAGGGAGTGGACCTACACCTTC | CASSESDREWTYTF
TRBJ1-2 | TRBD1 | . | TRBV30 | TGTGCCTGGATTAAGACAGGGGGCGCTAGCTATGGCTACACCTTC | CAWIKTGGASYGYTF
TRBJ1-4 | . | once | TRBV7-2 | TGTGCCAGCAGCCTCATGCCTTGGGGGGGCGATGAAAAACTGTTTTTT | CASSLMPWGGDEKLFF
TRBJ1-1 | . | . | TRBV7-2 | TGTGCCAGCAGCTTAGATATGGGCCCGAACACTGAAGCTTTCTTT | CASSLDMGPNTEAFF
TRBJ2-1 | TRBD1 | once | TRBV19 | TGTGCCAGTAGTACCCCACCGGACAGGGGCTCCTACAATGAGCAGTTCTTC | CASSTPPDRGSYNEQFF
TRBJ1-1 | . | . | TRBV5-4 | TGTGCCAGCAGCTTGGCCCAGAGGATGAACACTGAAGCTTTCTTT | CASSLAQRMNTEAFF
TRBJ1-2 | . | . | TRBV6-5 | TGTGCCAGCAGACCAGGGGCTCTAAACTATGGCTACACCTTC | CASRPGALNYGYTF
TRBJ1-2 | . | once | TRBV7-2 | TGTGCCAGCAGCTCAGACGTCGGGGGGGGGAACTATGGCTACACCTTC | CASSSDVGGGNYGYTF
TRBJ1-3 | TRBD1 | . | TRBV30 | TGTGCCTGGAGTAGCCAACAGGGGGCTACCGGAAACACCATATATTTT | CAWSSQQGATGNTIYF
TRBJ1-4 | . | . | TRBV4-2 | TGTGCCAGCAGCCAAGAACTTAATGAAAAACTGTTTTTT | CASSQELNEKLFF
TRBJ2-5 | TRBD2 | . | TRBV9 | TGTGCCAGCAGCGTAGTTCCTAGCGGTGAGACCCAGTACTTC | CASSVVPSGETQYF
TRBJ2-7 | . | once | TRBV5-5 | TGTGCCAGCAGCTCATCCCGGGACATGAGTGGCGAGCAGTACTTC | CASSSSRDMSGEQYF
TRBJ1-4 | TRBD1 | . | TRBV5-1 | TGCGCCAGCAGCCTAGGGACAGGGGCTCCTAATGAAAAACTGTTTTTT | CASSLGTGAPNEKLFF
TRBJ2-2 | . | . | TRBV23-1 | TGCGCCAGCAGGAGCACCGGGGAGCTGTTTTTT | CASRSTGELFF
TRBJ1-1 | TRBD1 | . | TRBV4-2 | TGTGCCAGCAGCCAAGCGACAGGGGGCGGTACTGAAGCTTTCTTT | CASSQATGGGTEAFF
TRBJ1-1 | . | . | TRBV19 | TGTGCCAGTAGTATCGTGAACACTGAAGCTTTCTTT | CASSIVNTEAFF
TRBJ2-5 | TRBD1 | . | TRBV9 | TGTGCCAGCAGCGAGAGGACAGGGGAAGAGACCCAGTACTTC | CASSERTGEETQYF
TRBJ2-1 | TRBD2 | . | TRBV9 | TGTGCCAGCAGCCTTATTTTTAGCGGGGGGGCAGGTGAGCAGTTCTTC | CASSLIFSGGAGEQFF
TRBJ2-3 | TRBD1 | . | TRBV5-1 | TGCGCCAGCAAGACAGGGCACACAGATACGCAGTATTTT | CASKTGHTDTQYF
TRBJ2-1 | TRBD2 | . | TRBV5-1 | TGCGCCAGCAGCCCCCTTTCCAGCGGGGCATGGGGCAATGAGCAGTTCTTC | CASSPLSSGAWGNEQFF
TRBJ2-5 | TRBD2 | . | TRBV9 | TGTGCCAGCAGCGAAGGGGGGACTAGGGGTGAGACCCAGTACTTC | CASSEGGTRGETQYF
TRBJ1-1 | TRBD1 | . | TRBV6-1 | TGTGCCAGCAGTGGCCCCCGGGACAGGGGGCTCACTGAAGCTTTCTTT | CASSGPRDRGLTEAFF
TRBJ1-6 | TRBD1 | . | TRBV19 | TGTGCCAGTAGTACAACTTCACAGGGGTTTGCACCCCTCCACTTT | CASSTTSQGFAPLHF
TRBJ1-5 | TRBD1 | many | TRBV19 | TGTGCCAGTAGTACCGGGACAGGGAAGAACGGTCAGCCCCAGCATTTT | CASSTGTGKNGQPQHF
TRBJ1-1 | . | . | TRBV11-3 | TGTGCCAGCAGGCATCGAAGAAGGACACCGAAGAAAGACACTGAAGCTTTCTTT | CASRHRRRTPKKDTEAFF
TRBJ2-1 | TRBD2 | once | TRBV4-2 | TGTGCCAGCAGCCATCCGGGACTAAACAATGAGCAGTTCTTC | CASSHPGLNNEQFF
TRBJ2-5 | TRBD1 | . | TRBV4-2 | TGTGCCAGCAGCCAATCTCACAGGGGCGCAAGGGAGACCCAGTACTTC | CASSQSHRGARETQYF
TRBJ2-5 | . | . | TRBV18 | TGTGCCAGCTCCCGCGAAATACAGGGAGAGACCCAGTACTTC | CASSREIQGETQYF
TRBJ2-2 | TRBD2 | . | TRBV27 | TGTGCCAGCAGCCTAGCGGGGTCGAACACCGGGGAGCTGTTTTTT | CASSLAGSNTGELFF
TRBJ2-1 | TRBD2 | . | TRBV28 | TGTGCCAGCACTCTGGGGAGGGGTAAGCGGGGGAGCTCCTACAATGAGCAGTTCTTC | CASTLGRGKRGSSYNEQFF
TRBJ2-3 | TRBD1 | . | TRBV30 | TGTGCCTGGAGCCCTGAATCAGGGGGTGGAGGCACAGATACGCAGTATTTT | CAWSPESGGGGTDTQYF
TRBJ1-2 | . | . | TRBV7-8 | TGTGCCAGCAGCTTATATCGGACGGGGTCCTATGGCTACACCTTC | CASSLYRTGSYGYTF
TRBJ2-3 | TRBD1 | . | TRBV7-3 | TGTGCCAGCAGCCTTGGGACAGCCACAGATACGCAGTATTTT | CASSLGTATDTQYF
TRBJ1-1 | TRBD1 | once | TRBV29-1 | TGCAGCGTTGAGACAGGGGGAAGAACTGAAGCTTTCTTT | CSVETGGRTEAFF
TRBJ1-3 | TRBD1 | . | TRBV7-2 | TGTGCCAGCAGCCAAACAGGGGGCTTTGGAAACACCATATATTTT | CASSQTGGFGNTIYF
TRBJ2-7 | . | . | TRBV5-6 | TGTGCCAGCAGCTCATATCGTATGGACTCAAGCTCCTACGAGCAGTACTTC | CASSSYRMDSSSYEQYF
TRBJ1-2 | TRBD1 | . | TRBV7-2 | TGTGCCAGCAGCTTGGGCATACAGGGGTATGGCTACACCTTC | CASSLGIQGYGYTF
TRBJ2-2 | . | once | TRBV5-1 | TGCGCCAGCAGCTCACGGACAGACACCGGGGAGCTGTTTTTT | CASSSRTDTGELFF
TRBJ2-1 | . | . | TRBV2 | TGTGCCAGCAGAGGGGGGGGCGGGAATGAGCAGTTCTTC | CASRGGGGNEQFF
TRBJ1-1 | . | few | TRBV5-1 | TGCGCCAGCAGCTTGACCCCTAACAGGGATTCAGGAGCTTTCTTT | CASSLTPNRDSGAFF
TRBJ2-7 | TRBD2 | once | TRBV7-2 | TGTGCCAGCAGCCTATTAGCGGGCCTCTCCTACGAGCAGTACTTC | CASSLLAGLSYEQYF
TRBJ1-1 | TRBD1 | . | TRBV19 | TGTGCCAGTAGCCCGGGACAGGGGTTTCACACTGAAGCTTTCTTT | CASSPGQGFHTEAFF
TRBJ1-2 | TRBD1 | . | TRBV9 | TGTGCCAGCAGCCCTAGGACAGGGAGGGATGGCTACACCTTC | CASSPRTGRDGYTF
TRBJ1-2 | . | . | TRBV19 | TGTGCCAGTAGTATAAACTATGGGAACTATGGCTACACCTTC | CASSINYGNYGYTF
TRBJ1-2 | TRBD1 | . | TRBV7-9 | TGTGCCAGCAACCTCGGGACAGACTCTGGCGGCTACACCTTC | CASNLGTDSGGYTF
TRBJ1-5 | TRBD1 | . | TRBV19 | TGTGCCAGTAGTAAAGGGGGCCTACAGCCCCAGCATTTT | CASSKGGLQPQHF
TRBJ1-3 | . | . | TRBV7-8 | TGTGCCAGCAGCTTAGTTGCGTTCTCTGGAAACACCATATATTTT | CASSLVAFSGNTIYF
TRBJ2-7 | . | . | TRBV11-2 | TGTGCCAGCAGCTTAAACCCGGCAGGGGGGTCCCACGAGCAGTACTTC | CASSLNPAGGSHEQYF
TRBJ1-2 | TRBD1 | . | TRBV18 | TGTGCCAGCTCACCAGGCCTACAGGGGAACTATGGCTACACCTTC | CASSPGLQGNYGYTF
TRBJ2-3 | . | once | TRBV7-8 | TGTGCCAGCAGCCCCTTGAGTAGCACAGATACGCAGTATTTT | CASSPLSSTDTQYF
TRBJ1-2 | TRBD1 | . | TRBV2 | TGTGCCAGCAGTATTTCCCGCGACAGGGGGGAGGGCTACACCTTC | CASSISRDRGEGYTF